Below, 21 T cell receptor beta chains from the same sample are listed, as sequenced in a study of chemoradiotherapy in HPV16-positive cancers. Assay used: immunoSEQ multiplex PCR; TCRdb lists only in-frame clones, some missing. The sample lists 6,000 to 8,000 clones, roughly 80% occurring once. The sample consisted of blood, taken from a patient who underwent chemoradiotherapy. These receptor sequences come from a human donor with HPV-associated anogenital cancer.

V and J are TRBV6-5 and TRBJ1-5, with TRBD1 identical over 7 bases. In germline, CDR1 is MNHEY, CDR2 SVGAGI. The CDR3 has 14 amino acids. The V and J ends lost 6 bases and 4 bases, in that order; junction bases with no gene match: 6. The CDR3 loop is CASRRTGRNQPQHF. DNA of the CDR3: TGTGCCAGCAGGAGGACAGGAAGGAATCAGCCCCAGCATTTT.

The V gene is TRBV2, the J gene TRBJ2-2, with D unresolved. Deletions cut 5 bases from V and 5 bases from J, with 9 bases between. This CDR3 region has 13 residues. Germline V gene sequence: CDR1 SNHLY, CDR2 FYNNEI. CDR3 in amino acids: CASSSRWTGELFF. The CDR3 DNA is TGTGCCAGCAGTAGTCGATGGACCGGGGAGCTGTTTTTT.

There are a few counts of this clone. The chain carries TRBV19 and TRBJ1-2; TRBD1 matches 7 bases. V trimming: 10 bases; J trimming: 1 base; junction bases outside the gene matches: 6. This CDR3 comprises 13 residues. The germline CDR1 and CDR2 sequences are LNHDA and SQIVND (reference sequence). The CDR3 region is CATRDSNNYGYTF. For the CDR3, the DNA is TGTGCCACTCGGGACAGTAATAACTATGGCTACACCTTC.

The genes are TRBV7-6 and TRBJ1-1; D call uncertain. Trimming took 5 bases from V and 1 from J, leaving 8 bases between them. Germline CDR1 reads SGHVS; CDR2 reads FNYEAQ. The CDR3 has 13 amino acids. The CDR3 here is CASSPVENTEAFF. In DNA form, the CDR3 reads TGTGCCAGCAGCCCCGTTGAGAACACTGAAGCTTTCTTT.

CDR3 protein: CALGRPGGRGYTF. CDR3 sequence (DNA): TGTGCGCTAGGCAGGCCTGGCGGTCGGGGCTACACCTTC. The J gene is TRBJ1-2, the V gene TRBV6-5; D unclear. Germline V gives CDR1 MNHEY, CDR2 SVGAGI. The CDR3 extends over 13 amino acids.

The V and J genes are TRBV2 and TRBJ2-7; D not resolved. Germline assignment: CDR1 SNHLY and CDR2 FYNNEI. The CDR3 covers 11 residues. The germline V and J ends were trimmed by 2 bases and 2 bases, with 1 base remaining between them. The CDR3 DNA follows: TGTGCCAGCAGTGAAACCTACGAGCAGTACTTC. This codes for CASSETYEQYF.

This clone was seen just once. The CDR3 spells CASFLTVGNTEAFF. The CDR3 DNA reads as TGTGCCAGTTTTCTCACAGTGGGGAACACTGAAGCTTTCTTT. This chain uses TRBV18 with TRBJ1-1; D is undetermined. In germline, CDR1 is KGHSH, CDR2 LQKENI. The CDR3 has 14 residues. The ends were cut back, 9 bases at V and 1 base at J, with 15 bases in the middle.

This chain joins TRBV27 and TRBJ2-5; perhaps TRBD2 as D (6 bases). The length of the CDR3 is 13 residues. Germline CDR1 MNHEY, CDR2 SMNVEV (reference sequence). With 5 bases removed from V and 4 bases from J, the gap between germline ends came to 11 bases. CDR3 protein: CASSKLATETQYF. CDR3 DNA sequence: TGTGCCAGCAGTAAGCTAGCGACAGAGACCCAGTACTTC.

V usage is TRBV7-8 and J usage is TRBJ1-5, with D unresolved. Trimming removed 1 base at V and 15 bases at J, with 25 bases between. This CDR3 is 16 amino acids long. Germline V gene sequence: CDR1 SGHVS, CDR2 FQNEAQ. The CDR3 loop reads CASSLGLMDLGLSMHF. The CDR3 DNA follows: TGTGCCAGCAGCTTAGGATTGATGGACCTGGGATTGTCCATGCATTTT.

The rearrangement joins TRBV5-4 to TRBJ2-1; perhaps TRBD1 as D (5 bases). Germline CDR1 and CDR2: SGHNT and YYREEE (reference sequence). The V and J ends lost 4 bases and 7 bases respectively, with 15 bases between them. The CDR3 is 14 amino acids. CDR3 nucleotide sequence: TGTGCCAGCAGCCTCTGGACAAACATTAATGAGCAGTTCTTC. This encodes CASSLWTNINEQFF.

V gene TRBV18 combines with J gene TRBJ1-1; maybe TRBD1 (5 bases). This CDR3 is built from 14 residues. Germline-derived CDR1 and CDR2 are KGHSH and LQKENI. The germline V and J ends were trimmed by 4 bases and 1 base, with 10 bases remaining between them. CDR3 coding DNA: TGTGCCAGCTCACAGGGGCAGAAGAACACTGAAGCTTTCTTT. This encodes CASSQGQKNTEAFF.

The genes are TRBV5-5 and TRBJ2-3; D could derive from TRBD1 or TRBD2 (5 bases each). Per germline, CDR1 SGHKS and CDR2 YYEKEE (reference sequence). The CDR3 is 17 amino acids. The ends were cut back, 6 bases at V and 5 bases at J, with 25 bases in the middle. The CDR3 coding sequence is TGTGCCAGCACTTCCAACCCGGGACCAGGGTCAGGAGATACGCAGTATTTT. This encodes CASTSNPGPGSGDTQYF.

V gene TRBV21-1 combines with J gene TRBJ1-2. TRBV21-1 is annotated as a pseudogene. This CDR3 contains 13 residues. The CDR3 coding sequence is TGTGCCAGCCTTGTGACACCCCGGGAAGGCTACACCTTC. It is translated as CASLVTPREGYTF.

The chain recombines TRBV7-3 with TRBJ2-2; D is uncertain. CDR1 is SGHTA, CDR2 FQGTGA, per germline. The length of the CDR3 is 14 residues. The germline V and J ends were trimmed by 2 bases and 2 bases, with 6 bases remaining between them. CDR3 region: CASSLLGNTGELFF. The CDR3 coding sequence is TGTGCCAGCAGCTTATTAGGCAACACCGGGGAGCTGTTTTTT.

This chain connects TRBV4-2 to TRBJ2-3, with TRBD1 identical over 7 bases. The junction had 1 base not matched to a gene; V was cut back by 4 bases and J by 6 bases. The CDR3 sequence is 12 residues long. Germline V CDR1 and CDR2: LGHNA, YNFKEQ. CDR3 sequence (DNA): TGTGCCAGCAGCCTCAGGGGGGATACGCAGTATTTT. Protein sequence: CASSLRGDTQYF.

The genes are TRBV7-9 and TRBJ1-2; D unclear. The CDR3 contains 15 residues. The germline gives CDR1 SEHNR, CDR2 FQNEAQ (reference sequence). V was pared by 1 base and J by 0 bases, with 9 bases between. The CDR3 spells CASSLGQTTNYGYTF. CDR3 in DNA: TGTGCCAGCAGCTTAGGGCAGACTACTAACTATGGCTACACCTTC.

The V gene is TRBV9, the J gene TRBJ2-1; D is unclear. Looked up from germline, CDR1 is SGDLS and CDR2 is YYNGEE. V shed 1 base and J shed 9 bases, with 11 bases lying between them. CDR3 length equals 13 residues. In DNA form, the CDR3 reads TGTGCCAGCAGCGTACCAAGCGTGGCTGAGCAGTTCTTC. Translation: CASSVPSVAEQFF.

The chain joins TRBV7-8 to TRBJ1-3; no firm D call. Deletions cut 1 base from V and 0 bases from J, with 10 bases between. The CDR3 covers 16 residues. Germline loops: CDR1 SGHVS, CDR2 FQNEAQ. CDR3 sequence: CASSLVAGISGNTIYF. The DNA for the CDR3 is TGTGCCAGCAGCTTAGTTGCGGGCATCTCTGGAAACACCATATATTTT.

This chain connects TRBV11-2 to TRBJ1-1; TRBD1 aligns across 9 bases. CDR3 size: 20 residues. Germline V gives CDR1 SGHAT, CDR2 FQNNGV. J gave up 3 bases and V 0 bases, and 17 bases lay outside the gene matches. The DNA of the CDR3 is TGTGCCAGCAGCTTAGAGGGGTCCGGGACAGGGTCCCCGGGGGACACTGAAGCTTTCTTT. Its translation is CASSLEGSGTGSPGDTEAFF.

The chain combines TRBV29-1 with TRBJ2-5; the D gene is possibly TRBD1 (6 bases). Germline CDR1 and CDR2: SQVTM and ANQGSEA. This CDR3 spans 14 amino acids. The V end was cut by 3 bases, the J end by 5 bases, with 16 bases between. CDR3 sequence: CSVDTGTLGETQYF. In DNA, the CDR3 is TGCAGCGTTGATACAGGGACCCTAGGGGAGACCCAGTACTTC.

This clone was detected only once. This sequence joins TRBV19 and TRBJ1-5; TRBD1 is a possible D gene (6 bases). Trimming took 5 bases from V and 5 from J, leaving 13 bases between them. Germline V CDR1 and CDR2: LNHDA, SQIVND (reference sequence). The CDR3 consists of 14 residues. The CDR3 is CASSQQGSDQPQHF. The CDR3 nucleotides read TGTGCCAGTAGTCAGCAGGGGAGCGATCAGCCCCAGCATTTT.